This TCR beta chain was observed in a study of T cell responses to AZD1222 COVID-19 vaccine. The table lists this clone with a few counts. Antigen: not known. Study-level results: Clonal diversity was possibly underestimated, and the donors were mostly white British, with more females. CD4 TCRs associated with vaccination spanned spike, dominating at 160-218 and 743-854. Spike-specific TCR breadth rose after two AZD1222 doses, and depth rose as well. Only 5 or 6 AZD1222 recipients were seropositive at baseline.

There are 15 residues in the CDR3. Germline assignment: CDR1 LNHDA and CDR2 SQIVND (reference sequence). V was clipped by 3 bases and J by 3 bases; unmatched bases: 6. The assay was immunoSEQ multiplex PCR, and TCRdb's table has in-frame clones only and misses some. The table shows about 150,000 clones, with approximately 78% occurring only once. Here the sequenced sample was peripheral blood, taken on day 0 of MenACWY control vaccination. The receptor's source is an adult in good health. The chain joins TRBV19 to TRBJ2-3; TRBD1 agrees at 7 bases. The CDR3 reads CASSMGNRGTDTQYF. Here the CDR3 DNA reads TGTGCCAGTAGTATGGGAAACAGGGGAACAGATACGCAGTATTTT.